This T cell receptor (beta chain) was sequenced for a study of T cells in Graves' hyperthyroidism and ophthalmopathy. Broader study findings: A model of 13 V-J pairs discriminated ophthalmopathy from stable hyperthyroidism.

It was RNA transcripts that yielded the amplified TCR beta CDR3 regions. Using the HTBI primer set, a first-round RT-PCR was run on the TCR CDR3. TCRdb processed the multiplex PCR reads anew with MiXCR; each CDR3 protein has one entry. Here the sample spans some 140,000 distinct CDR3 sequences, 22% being singletons. A remark on this clonotype: The antigen is not known.

V lost 5 bases and J lost 14; bases outside the gene matches: 10. Germline V lookup: CDR1 SGHAT, CDR2 FQNNGV. The CDR3 is 12 amino acids. V is TRBV11-2 and J is TRBJ1-2; 8 bases agree with TRBD1. Sequencing used blood. This receptor was taken from a woman in her 50s with Graves' hyperthyroidism that later progressed to Graves' ophthalmopathy. The CDR3 DNA sequence: TGTGCCAGCAGCCGACCGGGACAGGTTATAACCTTC. Its translation: CASSRPGQVITF.